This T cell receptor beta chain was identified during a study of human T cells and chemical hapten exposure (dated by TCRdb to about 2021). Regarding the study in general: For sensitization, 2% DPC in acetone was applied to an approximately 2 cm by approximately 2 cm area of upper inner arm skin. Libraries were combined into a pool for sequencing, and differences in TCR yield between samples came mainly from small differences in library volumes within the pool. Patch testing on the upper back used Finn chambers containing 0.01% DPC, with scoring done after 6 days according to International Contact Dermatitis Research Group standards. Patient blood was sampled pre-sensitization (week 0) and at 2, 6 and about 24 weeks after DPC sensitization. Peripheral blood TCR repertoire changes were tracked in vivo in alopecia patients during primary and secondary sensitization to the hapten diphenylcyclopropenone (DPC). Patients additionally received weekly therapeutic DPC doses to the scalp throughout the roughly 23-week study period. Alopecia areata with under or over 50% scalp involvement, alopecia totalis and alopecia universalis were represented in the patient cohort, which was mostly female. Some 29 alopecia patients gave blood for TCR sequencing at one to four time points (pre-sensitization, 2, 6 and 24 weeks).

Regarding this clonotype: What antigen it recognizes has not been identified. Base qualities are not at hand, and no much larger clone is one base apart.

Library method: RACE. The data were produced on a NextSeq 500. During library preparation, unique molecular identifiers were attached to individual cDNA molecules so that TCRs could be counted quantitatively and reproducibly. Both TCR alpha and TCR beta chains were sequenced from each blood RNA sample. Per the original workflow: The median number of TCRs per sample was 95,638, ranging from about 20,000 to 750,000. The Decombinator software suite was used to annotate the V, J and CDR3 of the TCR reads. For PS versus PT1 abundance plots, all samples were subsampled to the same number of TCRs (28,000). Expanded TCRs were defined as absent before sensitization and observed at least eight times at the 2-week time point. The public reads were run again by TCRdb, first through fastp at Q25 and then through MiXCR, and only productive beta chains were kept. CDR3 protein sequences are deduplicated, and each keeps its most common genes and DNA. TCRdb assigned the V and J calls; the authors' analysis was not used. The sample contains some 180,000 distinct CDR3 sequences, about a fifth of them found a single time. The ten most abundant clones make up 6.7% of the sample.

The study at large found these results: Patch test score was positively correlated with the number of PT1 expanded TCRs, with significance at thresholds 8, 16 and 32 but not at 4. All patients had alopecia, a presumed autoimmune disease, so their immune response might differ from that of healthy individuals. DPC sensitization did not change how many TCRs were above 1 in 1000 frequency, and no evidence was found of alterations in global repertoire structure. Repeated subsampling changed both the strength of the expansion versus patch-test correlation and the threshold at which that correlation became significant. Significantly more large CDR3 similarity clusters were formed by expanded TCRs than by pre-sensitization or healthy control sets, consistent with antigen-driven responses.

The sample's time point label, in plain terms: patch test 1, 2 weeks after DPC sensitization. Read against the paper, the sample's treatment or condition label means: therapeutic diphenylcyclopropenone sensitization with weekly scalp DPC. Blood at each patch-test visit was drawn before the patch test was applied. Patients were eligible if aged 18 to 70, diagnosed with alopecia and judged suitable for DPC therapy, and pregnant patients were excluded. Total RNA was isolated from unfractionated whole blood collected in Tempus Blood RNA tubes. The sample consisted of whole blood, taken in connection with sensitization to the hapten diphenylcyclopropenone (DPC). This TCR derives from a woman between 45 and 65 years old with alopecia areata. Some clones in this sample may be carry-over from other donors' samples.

The CDR3 in this case is CASLVARGPRETQYF. The nucleotide sequence is TGTGCCAGCTTGGTTGCCCGCGGACCGAGAGAGACCCAGTACTTC. The sequence links TRBV2 to TRBJ2-5; no confident D gene assignment can be made. From a lookup of the germline V gene, CDR1 and CDR2 are SNHLY and FYNNEI. Spanning cysteine to phenylalanine, the CDR3 consists of 15 amino acids. Just CDR3 DNA is preserved here, 45 bases in frame from base 1. V is shortened by 8 bases, J by 4 bases, and the region joining them spans 20 bases.